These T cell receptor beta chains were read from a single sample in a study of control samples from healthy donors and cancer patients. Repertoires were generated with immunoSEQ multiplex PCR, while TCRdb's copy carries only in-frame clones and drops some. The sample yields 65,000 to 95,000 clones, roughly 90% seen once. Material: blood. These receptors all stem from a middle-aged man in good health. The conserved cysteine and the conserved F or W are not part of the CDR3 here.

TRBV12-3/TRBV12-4	ASSSPGSPEAF
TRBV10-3	ASRAYPSNEQY
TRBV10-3	AISEPGRGTEAF
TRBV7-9	ASSPGGAPSGLYNEQF
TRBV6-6	ASSYSGTGFRNTIY
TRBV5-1	ASSLDGGYEQY
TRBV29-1	SVEVRGGNGEQF
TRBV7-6	ASSPRTGMAPGNTIY
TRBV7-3	ASSPPGVGGYNEQF
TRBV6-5	ASSHPGFPEAF
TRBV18	ASSPARTREKLF
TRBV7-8	ASSPTGTANTEAF
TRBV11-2	ASSLDSGTGSRNTIY
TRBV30	AWSVGVNTGELF
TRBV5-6	ASSLLQATYEQY
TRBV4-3	ASSQVISGGSVEETQY
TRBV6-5	ASSPPGARPT
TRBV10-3	AISESEGFNLNTIY
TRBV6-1	ASSENLGSYNEQF
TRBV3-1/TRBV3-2	ASRTGLAGNEQF
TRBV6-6	ASTHMGYNSPLH
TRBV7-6	ASSLTPGDGYGYT
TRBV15	ATSRDRQTGGELF
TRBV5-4	ASSLAQAVPYNEQF
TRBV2	ASSREVNTEAF
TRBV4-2	ASSRGLEGAYEQY
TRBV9	ASSPGPEETQY
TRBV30	AWSVDGGGSDTQY
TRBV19	ASSMENSNQPQH
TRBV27	ASSPTTDPPEQY
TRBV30	AWGHGGTQY
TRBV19	ASSIKGGYEQY
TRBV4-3	ASSPDRGSLSSYNEQF
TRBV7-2	ASSLATGSRELF
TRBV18	ASSLKQGNTEAF
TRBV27	ASSSGTGGSYEQY
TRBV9	ASSGALQETQY
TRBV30	AWITGGGRGYT
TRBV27	ASSLSGGRRHTQY
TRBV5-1	ASHQGQANEKLF
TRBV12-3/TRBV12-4	ASSPPPHGQAF
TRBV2	ASRPDNSPLH
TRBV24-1	ATSDLSNQPQH
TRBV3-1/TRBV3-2	ASSQDSAGELF
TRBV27	ASSSRSQKNTEAF
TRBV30	ACGQGSVETQY
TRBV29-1	SVTPGTESYEQY
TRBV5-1	ASGTGQTQETQY
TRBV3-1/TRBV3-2	ASSHTSPNSPLH
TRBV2	ASRGDRVRQY
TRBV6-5	ASSYDRKNTIY
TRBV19	ASKPGQRTHEQY
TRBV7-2	ASRILAGGSTDTQY
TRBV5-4	ASSLMGLAGGLNEQF
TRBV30	ASRRAGMNQPQH
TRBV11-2	ASSWGRGNTEAF
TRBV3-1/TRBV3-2	ASSQLPGEETQY
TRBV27	ASRENRVNSPLH
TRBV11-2	ASSSGVEKLF